Sequencing of this T cell receptor beta chain was carried out in a study of CD8 T cells in ankylosing spondylitis. MiXCR, applied by TCRdb to the 5' RACE reads, yields one record per CDR3 protein. The sample includes about 110,000 distinct CDR3 sequences, 20% to 30% of them seen just once. The CDR3 is 15 amino acids. V lost 4 bases, J lost 4 bases, and 17 bases lay in between. CDR1 and CDR2 (germline): SGHRS, YFSETQ. This clonotype has just a few counts. This receptor was obtained from a male donor with ankylosing spondylitis. The chain couples TRBV5-1 to TRBJ2-5; D is tentatively TRBD1 or TRBD2 (5 bases each). The specimen was synovial fluid, either unsorted or a sorted T cell fraction (not recorded which). Written as DNA, the CDR3 is TGCGCCAGCAGCCTCGGGGCCCTCGAGGGAGAGACCCAGTACTTC. Amino acid sequence: CASSLGALEGETQYF.